This T cell receptor beta chain was recorded in a study of T-cell reconstitution after alpha-beta-depleted transplantation in children. The CDR3 covers 15 residues. V was cut by 3 bases and J by 4 bases, with 16 bases left in between. Germline-derived CDR1 and CDR2 are DFQATT and SNEGSKA (reference sequence). The TCRbeta library incorporated unique molecular identifiers. One entry per CDR3 protein results from TCRdb running MiXCR on the PCR reads. Of 500,000 or so distinct CDR3 sequences listed, around a third were seen once; the top ten hold 2% to 3%. This sample comprised PBMCs from the stem cell graft donor, obtained from the stem cell graft. The receptor's source is a human donor who donated a stem cell graft to a child with aplastic anemia. J is TRBJ1-5 and V is TRBV20-1; D remains unclear. The CDR3 protein is CSARGSRTANQPQHF. DNA for the CDR3: TGCAGTGCTAGGGGGTCTCGGACGGCGAATCAGCCCCAGCATTTT.